This T cell receptor (beta chain) was recorded in a study of T cell repertoires in cytomegalovirus infection. TCRdb re-analysed the reads in MiXCR, keeping a single row per CDR3 protein. The table records hundreds of thousands of distinct CDR3 sequences, approximately 18% of them present only once. Study-level findings and limits: Cumulative frequency (of public TCR beta family members) identified carriers of CMV plus the relevant HLA.

Ten or more counts support this clonotype. Its antigen is undetermined. This CDR3 contains 15 residues. Germline V gene lookup returns CDR1 SGHTA and CDR2 FQGNSA. V dropped 3 bases and J dropped 1 base, with 9 bases sitting between them. The sample consisted of PBMCs. This TCR came from a human donor in good health (CMV status not recorded). Some clones in this sample may be carry-over from other donors' samples. The J gene is TRBJ2-2, the V gene TRBV7-2, with unresolved D. The CDR3 spells CASSFGPGNTGELFF. The CDR3 bases are TGTGCCAGCAGCTTTGGTCCGGGGAACACCGGGGAGCTGTTTTTT.